Sequencing of this T cell receptor beta chain was carried out in a study of blood T cell repertoires in COVID-19 (dated by TCRdb to 2018 to 2020). About the investigation overall: Samples from collaborators originated in the United States, Italy and Spain and spanned both the acute and convalescent phases of COVID-19. The prospective study material was composed of cDNA or gDNA derived from T cells, B-cell-depleted T cells, or PBMCs. The dataset comprised deeply sampled blood TCRbeta repertoires from subjects exposed to, actively infected with, or recovered from COVID-19. The repertoires were released in a freely available public database meant as a resource for research on the immune response to SARS-CoV-2. Samples came from the ongoing ImmuneRACE study (first 160 participants) plus 1,254 subjects from 6 global collaborators. Nearly every sample came with metadata listing a de-identified subject ID, COVID-19 status, age in years and sex. Where available, HLA class I and class II types were obtained from metadata supplied by the sample provider rather than from assay-based typing. Results and caveats for the whole study, not just this receptor: How much clinical and demographic metadata was included differed by source and by participant, and the metadata was provided uncurated.

The collaborating institutions used their own protocols to collect whole blood in K2EDTA tubes. For TCRbeta analysis, collaborators shipped samples as frozen whole blood, isolated PBMCs, or DNA extracted from either of those sample types. TCRbeta CDR3 regions were amplified from genomic DNA by means of the immunoSEQ Assay, a bias-controlled multiplex PCR. As for the authors' bioinformatics: Nucleated cell counts per sample were estimated from amplification of reference gene primers within the assay. Sequence reads were collapsed and filtered to measure the absolute abundance of every unique TCRbeta CDR3 rearrangement. For each sample, productive Simpson clonality was calculated as the square root of Simpson's diversity index over productive rearrangements. The table comes from immuneACCESS by way of TCRdb, which keeps in-frame sequences with V and J called. Part of the clones is missing from these tables; in studies checked, under half for an unresolved V gene and the rest for unknown reasons. From that table come the V and J calls and clone size; the DNA was used to work out D and trimming. This sample holds about 43,000 clones; around 83% were observed only once. The ten biggest clones cover more than 2% of the sample.

Including the terminal cysteine and phenylalanine, the CDR3 comprises 13 residues. The sequence is cut down to CDR3 DNA, 39 bases in frame from base 1. For this chain, trimming is 6 bases at the V end and 5 bases at the J end, and the number of junction bases without a gene match is 6. Reading the germline V gene gives CDR1 MNHEY and CDR2 SVGAGI. A note on this clone: Which antigen it targets is not known. No per-base quality is available; no much larger clone lies one base away.

The rearrangement combines TRBV6-5 with TRBJ1-2; 7 bases in between match TRBD1. The specimen sequenced was peripheral blood. The receptor's source is a woman aged 55-70 years with acute or convalescent COVID-19. In nucleotide form, the sequence is TGTGCCAGCAGGACCGGGACAGCATATGGCTACACCTTC. The resulting protein is CASRTGTAYGYTF.